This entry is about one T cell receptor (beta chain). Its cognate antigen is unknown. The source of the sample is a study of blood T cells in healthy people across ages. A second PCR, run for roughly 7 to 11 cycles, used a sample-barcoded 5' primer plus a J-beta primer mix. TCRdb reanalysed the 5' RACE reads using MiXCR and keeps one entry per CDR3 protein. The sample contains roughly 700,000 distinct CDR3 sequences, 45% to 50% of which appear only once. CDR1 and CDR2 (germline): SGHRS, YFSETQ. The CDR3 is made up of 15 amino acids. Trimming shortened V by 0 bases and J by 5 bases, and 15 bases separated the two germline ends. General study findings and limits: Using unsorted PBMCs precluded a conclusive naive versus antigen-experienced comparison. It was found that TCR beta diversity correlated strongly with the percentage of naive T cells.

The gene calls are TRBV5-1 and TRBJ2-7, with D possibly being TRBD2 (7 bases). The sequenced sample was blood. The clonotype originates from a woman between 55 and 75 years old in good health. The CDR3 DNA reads TGCGCCAGCAGCTTGGTAGGGGGAGGGAGCCACGAGCAGTACTTC. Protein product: CASSLVGGGSHEQYF.